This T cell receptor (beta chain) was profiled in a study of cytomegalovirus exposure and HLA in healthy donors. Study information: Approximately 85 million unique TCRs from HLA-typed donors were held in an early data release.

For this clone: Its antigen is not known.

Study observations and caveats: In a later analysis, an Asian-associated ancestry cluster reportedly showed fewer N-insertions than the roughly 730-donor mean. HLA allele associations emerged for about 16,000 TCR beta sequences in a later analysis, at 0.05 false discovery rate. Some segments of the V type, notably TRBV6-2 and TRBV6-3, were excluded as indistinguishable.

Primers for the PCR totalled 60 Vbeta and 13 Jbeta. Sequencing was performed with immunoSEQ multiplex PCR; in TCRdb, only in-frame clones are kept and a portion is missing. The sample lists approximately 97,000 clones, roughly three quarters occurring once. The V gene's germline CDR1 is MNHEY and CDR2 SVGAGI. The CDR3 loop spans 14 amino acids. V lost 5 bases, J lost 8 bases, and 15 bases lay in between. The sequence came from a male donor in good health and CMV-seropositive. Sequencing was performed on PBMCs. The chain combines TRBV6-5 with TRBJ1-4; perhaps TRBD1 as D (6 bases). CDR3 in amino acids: CASSRTVRDEKLFF. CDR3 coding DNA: TGTGCCAGCAGTAGGACAGTGAGGGACGAAAAACTGTTTTTT.